This is a list of T cell receptor beta chains from one sample in a study of immune heterogeneity within non-small cell lung tumors. MiXCR, run by TCRdb on the multiplex PCR reads, gives a single entry per CDR3 protein. The sample carries over 4,500 distinct CDR3 sequences, around a fifth recorded once. Sample: lung tumor tissue. The receptors here all came from a man aged 60 to 75 with non-small cell lung cancer. The CDR3 runs from the conserved cysteine through the conserved F or W. The D gene is left open where the match is weak. The size of a clone is reported for some rows only, either as once, few or many, or as a class for expanded clones.

clone size: medium-sized; D gene: .; V gene: TRBV11-2; J gene: TRBJ2-7; CDR3 DNA: TGTGCCAGCAGCAGAACAGGGCAAGGTTACGAGCAGTACTTC; CDR3 protein: CASSRTGQGYEQYF
clone size: many; D gene: .; V gene: TRBV2; J gene: TRBJ1-1; CDR3 DNA: TGTGCCAGCAGTGAAACCCCGAACACTGAAGCTTTCTTT; CDR3 protein: CASSETPNTEAFF
clone size: medium-sized; D gene: .; V gene: TRBV2; J gene: TRBJ1-5; CDR3 DNA: TGTGCCAGCAGCTCCGACACGCTGCCCAATCAGCCCCAGCATTTT; CDR3 protein: CASSSDTLPNQPQHF
clone size: many; D gene: .; V gene: TRBV3-1; J gene: TRBJ1-5; CDR3 DNA: TGTGCCAGCAGCCAAGAGGGAGGGGGGTCTAGCAATCAGCCCCAGCATTTT; CDR3 protein: CASSQEGGGSSNQPQHF
clone size: .; D gene: TRBD2; V gene: TRBV27; J gene: TRBJ2-7; CDR3 DNA: TGTGCCAGCAGGCGTACTAGCGGAGAATACGATCAGTACTTC; CDR3 protein: CASRRTSGEYDQYF
clone size: medium-sized; D gene: .; V gene: TRBV3-1; J gene: TRBJ2-2; CDR3 DNA: TGTGCCAGCAGCCAACGCGGGACGATCACCGGGGAGCTGTTTTTT; CDR3 protein: CASSQRGTITGELFF
clone size: medium-sized; D gene: TRBD1; V gene: TRBV20-1; J gene: TRBJ2-7; CDR3 DNA: TGCAGTGCCGAGGACAGGGGGCTGGGTAGAACCTACGAGCAGTACTTC; CDR3 protein: CSAEDRGLGRTYEQYF
clone size: medium-sized; D gene: .; V gene: TRBV12-3/TRBV12-4; J gene: TRBJ1-2; CDR3 DNA: TGTGCCAGCAGTTTATCGGCAGGGTACTATGGCTACACCTTC; CDR3 protein: CASSLSAGYYGYTF
clone size: many; D gene: TRBD2; V gene: TRBV9; J gene: TRBJ2-3; CDR3 DNA: TGTGCCAGCAGCGCGCGGACTAGCGCTAAATCTAGCACAGATACGCAGTATTTT; CDR3 protein: CASSARTSAKSSTDTQYF
clone size: many; D gene: .; V gene: TRBV3-1; J gene: TRBJ2-5; CDR3 DNA: TGTGCCAGCAGCCAAGGTCCTGGGCAGCAAGAGACCCAGTACTTC; CDR3 protein: CASSQGPGQQETQYF
clone size: many; D gene: .; V gene: TRBV28; J gene: TRBJ1-4; CDR3 DNA: TGTGCCAGCAGTTTTGATGAAAAACTGTTTTTT; CDR3 protein: CASSFDEKLFF
clone size: many; D gene: TRBD1; V gene: TRBV7-3; J gene: TRBJ2-5; CDR3 DNA: TGTGCCAGCAGCATACTTCCGGGACAGGGGGAGACCCAGTACTTC; CDR3 protein: CASSILPGQGETQYF
clone size: .; D gene: TRBD2; V gene: TRBV6-1; J gene: TRBJ2-1; CDR3 DNA: TGTGCCAGCAGTGCTCTTAGCGGGAGCTACAATGAGCAGTTCTTC; CDR3 protein: CASSALSGSYNEQFF
clone size: .; D gene: TRBD2; V gene: TRBV7-2; J gene: TRBJ2-1; CDR3 DNA: TGTGCCAGCAGCTCAGGACTAGACTACAATGAGCAGTTCTTC; CDR3 protein: CASSSGLDYNEQFF
clone size: medium-sized; D gene: TRBD2; V gene: TRBV11-2; J gene: TRBJ2-7; CDR3 DNA: TGTGCCAGCAGCTTAGTAGCTAGCGGGAGCTACGAGCAGTACTTC; CDR3 protein: CASSLVASGSYEQYF
clone size: many; D gene: .; V gene: TRBV6-1; J gene: TRBJ1-4; CDR3 DNA: TGTGCCAGCAGTTACATGGGAGGTAATGAAAAACTGTTTTTT; CDR3 protein: CASSYMGGNEKLFF
clone size: medium-sized; D gene: TRBD1; V gene: TRBV6-1; J gene: TRBJ1-4; CDR3 DNA: TGTGCCAGCAGTGAAGCCGCCAGGGGGCTTTTGGCTAATGAAAAACTGTTTTTT; CDR3 protein: CASSEAARGLLANEKLFF
clone size: medium-sized; D gene: TRBD1; V gene: TRBV18; J gene: TRBJ1-1; CDR3 DNA: TGTGCCAGCTCACCAGGGACAGGGGGCACTGAAGCTTTCTTT; CDR3 protein: CASSPGTGGTEAFF
clone size: .; D gene: .; V gene: TRBV6-2/TRBV6-3; J gene: TRBJ2-7; CDR3 DNA: TGTGCCAGCAGTTACTCGTTGATTGGGAGCCTGTTCGACGAGCAGTACTTC; CDR3 protein: CASSYSLIGSLFDEQYF
clone size: medium-sized; D gene: .; V gene: TRBV28; J gene: TRBJ2-3; CDR3 DNA: TGTGCCAGCAGTTTGGCTCTTACGGGTACGCAGTATTTT; CDR3 protein: CASSLALTGTQYF
clone size: medium-sized; D gene: .; V gene: TRBV28; J gene: TRBJ1-5; CDR3 DNA: TGTGCCAGCAGCACCCACAGGGTTCATCAGCCCCAGCATTTT; CDR3 protein: CASSTHRVHQPQHF
clone size: medium-sized; D gene: .; V gene: TRBV20-1; J gene: TRBJ2-7; CDR3 DNA: TGCAGTGCTAGAGATATTCTCGCGGTCGGACAATTCTCCTACGAGCAGTACTTC; CDR3 protein: CSARDILAVGQFSYEQYF
clone size: medium-sized; D gene: .; V gene: TRBV19; J gene: TRBJ1-5; CDR3 DNA: TGTGCCAGTAGTATAGGGGGCTATAGCAATCAGCCCCAGCATTTT; CDR3 protein: CASSIGGYSNQPQHF
clone size: few; D gene: .; V gene: TRBV5-5; J gene: TRBJ2-5; CDR3 DNA: TGTGCCAGCAGCTTGGAAAGGTTCGAGACTCAGTACTTC; CDR3 protein: CASSLERFETQYF
clone size: .; D gene: .; V gene: TRBV11-2; J gene: TRBJ2-6; CDR3 DNA: TGTGCCAGCAGCTACAGCTGGGGGGCCAACGTCCTGACTTTC; CDR3 protein: CASSYSWGANVLTF
clone size: large; D gene: .; V gene: TRBV29-1; J gene: TRBJ1-4; CDR3 DNA: TGCAGCGTTGACGAGACAGGCGGAGAAAAACTGTTTTTT; CDR3 protein: CSVDETGGEKLFF
clone size: medium-sized; D gene: TRBD1; V gene: TRBV6-1; J gene: TRBJ2-7; CDR3 DNA: TGTGCCAGCAGTCCTACGACAGGGACCGCCTACGAGCAGTACTTC; CDR3 protein: CASSPTTGTAYEQYF
clone size: many; D gene: .; V gene: TRBV18; J gene: TRBJ1-1; CDR3 DNA: TGTGCCAGCTCACCTATTCAGGGTCCGGCGAACACTGAAGCTTTCTTT; CDR3 protein: CASSPIQGPANTEAFF
clone size: many; D gene: TRBD1; V gene: TRBV5-4; J gene: TRBJ2-1; CDR3 DNA: TGTGCCAGCAGCGGACAGGGTTTGAATGAGCAGTTCTTC; CDR3 protein: CASSGQGLNEQFF
clone size: medium-sized; D gene: .; V gene: TRBV7-9; J gene: TRBJ2-3; CDR3 DNA: TGTGCCAGCAGCTTAGGGTCATTTTCGGATACGCAGTATTTT; CDR3 protein: CASSLGSFSDTQYF
clone size: medium-sized; D gene: TRBD1; V gene: TRBV20-1; J gene: TRBJ1-5; CDR3 DNA: TGCAGTGCTAGTCCCGCGACAGGGGATCAGCCCCAGCATTTT; CDR3 protein: CSASPATGDQPQHF
clone size: .; D gene: .; V gene: TRBV7-2; J gene: TRBJ1-3; CDR3 DNA: TGTGCCAGCAGTCTAGGAGGGTTTGGAAAAACCATATATTTT; CDR3 protein: CASSLGGFGKTIYF
clone size: many; D gene: TRBD1; V gene: TRBV18; J gene: TRBJ2-1; CDR3 DNA: TGTGCCAGCTCACCGCTGACCGGGACAGGGGATGAGCAGTTCTTC; CDR3 protein: CASSPLTGTGDEQFF
clone size: .; D gene: TRBD2; V gene: TRBV15; J gene: TRBJ2-1; CDR3 DNA: TGTGCCACCAGCAGAGTCAGCGGGACGGGGAATGAGCAGCTCTTC; CDR3 protein: CATSRVSGTGNEQLF
clone size: many; D gene: .; V gene: TRBV11-3; J gene: TRBJ2-1; CDR3 DNA: TGTGCCAGCAGCTTCAGCTACAATGAGCAGTTCTTC; CDR3 protein: CASSFSYNEQFF